This entry lists 21 T cell receptor beta chains sequenced from one sample in a study of regulatory T cells in long-lasting Graves disease. The time point is: persistent/refractory GD, antithyroid drugs over 5 years with positive TRAb. There was RNA extracted from PBMCs, and the TCR library was made from it. iRepertoire HTBI primers and Arm-PCR of CDR3 regions built TCR beta libraries. MiXCR was run by TCRdb on the multiplex PCR reads, yielding one entry per CDR3 protein. The top ten clones hold under 25% of a sample with 350,000 to 450,000 distinct CDR3 sequences, 20% of them seen once. Here the sequenced sample was peripheral blood mononuclear cells (PBMCs), taken when the disease was refractory, from a patient treated with antithyroid drugs. These receptors were obtained from a female donor with Graves disease.

In its sample, this clonotype was seen many times. The V call is TRBV6-2 or TRBV6-3, the J call TRBJ2-7, with TRBD1 identical over 8 bases. Per the germline V gene, CDR1 is MNHEY and CDR2 is SVGEGT. V was pared by 2 bases and J by 1 base, with 7 bases of the junction left unmatched. The CDR3 sequence is 16 residues long. In DNA form, the CDR3 reads TGTGCCAGCAGTTACGCCCGGGACAGGCTATCCTACGAGCAGTACTTC. It specifies CASSYARDRLSYEQYF.

J is TRBJ1-1 and V is TRBV20-1; tentatively, D is TRBD1 (5 bases). V was clipped by 0 bases and J by 5 bases, with 16 bases between them. Germline V gene lookup returns CDR1 DFQATT and CDR2 SNEGSKA (reference sequence). The CDR3 covers 15 residues. The CDR3 nucleotides are TGCAGTGCTAGAGATTTTTCGGGGGGAGAAACTGAAGCTTTCTTT. Translated: CSARDFSGGETEAFF.

The chain employs TRBV15 and TRBJ2-7; the match to TRBD2 covers 13 bases. CDR3 length equals 19 residues. Germline CDR1 and CDR2: LNHNV and YYDKDF (reference sequence). Germline trimming cut 0 bases from V and 4 bases from J; bases unmatched to any gene: 12. The CDR3 nucleotides read TGTGCCACCAGCAGAGATCAAAGGACTAGCGGGGGAGGCGCGTACGAGCAGTACTTC. It translates to CATSRDQRTSGGGAYEQYF.

This clonotype was recorded at least ten times. The chain links TRBV2 to TRBJ2-5, with 8 positions matching TRBD2. The trim removed 4 bases at V and 4 bases at J, leaving 8 bases unmatched. The CDR3 runs to 15 residues. Germline V gives CDR1 SNHLY, CDR2 FYNNEI. CDR3 sequence reads: CASSAGRGTGETQYF. The CDR3 DNA sequence: TGTGCCAGCAGTGCCGGGAGGGGGACTGGAGAGACCCAGTACTTC.

This clonotype has at least ten counts. This chain links TRBV28 with TRBJ2-7; 8 bases map to TRBD1. CDR3 length: 15 amino acids. The V segment lost 1 base and the J segment 0 bases; nucleotides outside the gene matches: 2. CDR1 is MDHEN and CDR2 is SYDVKM in the germline V gene. The CDR3 loop reads CASSLSGQDSYEQYF. The CDR3, as DNA: TGTGCCAGCAGTTTATCGGGACAGGACTCCTACGAGCAGTACTTC. Variable domain in full (rest from reference TRBV28 and TRBJ2-7): DVKVTQSSRYLVKRTGEKVFLECVQDMDHENMFWYRQDPGLGLRLIYFSYDVKMKEKGDIPEGYSVSREKKERFSLILESASTNQTSMYLCASSLSGQDSYEQYFGPGTRLTVT.

This clonotype was detected a few times. The chain uses TRBV10-3 and TRBJ1-1; TRBD1 matches at 7 bases. The trim removed 7 bases at V and 4 bases at J, leaving 6 bases unmatched. The CDR3 is 13 residues long. The germline CDR1 and CDR2 sequences are ENHRY and SYGVKD. The CDR3 protein is CAITTGVRTEAFF. As DNA, the CDR3 is TGTGCCATCACAACAGGGGTTCGCACTGAAGCTTTCTTT.

This clonotype came up many times. The gene calls are TRBV28 and TRBJ1-1, with D uncertain. The CDR3 covers 16 residues. CDR1 MDHEN and CDR2 SYDVKM come from the germline V gene. Trimming took off 2 bases at V and 4 bases at J, with 17 bases between the two ends. CDR3 nucleotide sequence: TGTGCCAGCAGTTTAATGGTTTCCCTGGTGAGCACTGAAGCTTTCTTT. This translates into CASSLMVSLVSTEAFF.

The chain uses TRBV20-1 and TRBJ1-6; unclear D gene. Trimming removed 6 bases from V and 7 bases from J, with 16 bases in between. The germline V gene has CDR1 DFQATT and CDR2 SNEGSKA (reference sequence). The CDR3 is 14 amino acids. The CDR3 nucleotides are TGCAGTGCCCGCGGTGGCGGTGGGAATTCACCCCTCCACTTT. Translated: CSARGGGGNSPLHF.

This clonotype has at least ten counts. The chain carries TRBV28 and TRBJ1-1, with TRBD1 as a possible D gene (5 bases). CDR1 is MDHEN, CDR2 SYDVKM, per germline. This CDR3 is built from 17 residues. With 2 bases removed from V and 0 bases from J, the gap between germline ends came to 16 bases. The CDR3 is CASSLREPGPMNTEAFF. The CDR3 DNA reads TGTGCCAGCAGTTTAAGAGAACCGGGACCAATGAACACTGAAGCTTTCTTT. Looking up the rest from reference TRBV28 and TRBJ1-1 gives the full variable domain: DVKVTQSSRYLVKRTGEKVFLECVQDMDHENMFWYRQDPGLGLRLIYFSYDVKMKEKGDIPEGYSVSREKKERFSLILESASTNQTSMYLCASSLREPGPMNTEAFFGQGTRLTVV.

This clonotype showed up just a few times. This chain connects TRBV29-1 to TRBJ1-2; maybe TRBD1 (5 bases). The germline V and J ends were trimmed by 3 bases and 3 bases, with 11 bases remaining between them. Germline V gene sequence: CDR1 SQVTM, CDR2 ANQGSEA. There are 13 residues in the CDR3. The CDR3 DNA reads TGCAGCGTTGATGTCTGGGGGGACTATGGCTACACCTTC. Its protein product is CSVDVWGDYGYTF.

This clonotype has a count of ten or more. The chain has TRBV11-2 and TRBJ2-5, with 15 bases aligning to TRBD2. Germline assignment: CDR1 SGHAT and CDR2 FQNNGV. The CDR3 has 17 amino acids. V trimming: 5 bases; J trimming: 5 bases; junction bases outside the gene matches: 9. The DNA of the CDR3 is TGTGCCAGCAGCCGGACTAGCGGGAGGGCCTTTTTGGAGACCCAGTACTTC. Translation: CASSRTSGRAFLETQYF.

In this sample, this clonotype turned up a few times. The CDR3 here is CASSLASSGTYEQYF. Here the CDR3 DNA reads TGTGCCAGCAGCTTAGCGTCTAGCGGGACCTACGAGCAGTACTTC. V is TRBV7-2 and J is TRBJ2-7; 9 bases map to TRBD2. Germline assignment: CDR1 SGHTA and CDR2 FQGNSA. Losses at the gene ends were 0 bases for V and 2 bases for J; bases not matched to a gene: 2. The CDR3 contains 15 residues. The full variable domain, completed using reference TRBV7-2 and TRBJ2-7, is GAGVSQSPSNKVTEKGKDVELRCDPISGHTALYWYRQSLGQGLEFLIYFQGNSAPDKSGLPSDRFSAERTGGSVSTLTIQRTQQEDSAVYLCASSLASSGTYEQYFGPGTRLTVT.

This clonotype was counted a few times. V gene TRBV6-1 combines with J gene TRBJ1-5; 7 nucleotides align to TRBD1. J lost 6 bases, V lost 8 bases, and 7 bases had no gene match. This CDR3 has 13 residues. CDR1 is MNHNS and CDR2 is SASEGT in the germline V gene. The CDR3 reads CASATGEGQPQHF. The CDR3 region has the DNA TGTGCCAGCGCTACAGGGGAGGGTCAGCCCCAGCATTTT.

This clonotype was counted a few times. The chain combines TRBV7-2 with TRBJ2-6; the match to TRBD2 covers 8 bases. V trimming: 4 bases; J trimming: 3 bases; junction bases outside the gene matches: 8. The CDR3 is made up of 17 amino acids. Germline lookup yields CDR1 SGHTA and CDR2 FQGNSA. CDR3 protein: CASSSVAGTSGANVLTF. CDR3 nucleotides: TGTGCCAGCAGCTCCGTAGCGGGAACTAGTGGGGCCAACGTCCTGACTTTC.

In this sample, this clonotype turned up a few times. The CDR3 spells CASSPWGQGGLEQYF. The CDR3 nucleotides read TGTGCCAGTAGTCCCTGGGGACAGGGGGGCCTCGAGCAGTACTTC. This chain uses TRBV19 with TRBJ2-7; TRBD1 matches 11 bases. The germline CDR1 and CDR2 sequences are LNHDA and SQIVND (reference sequence). This CDR3 comprises 15 residues. J gave up 6 bases and V 5 bases, and 9 bases lay outside the gene matches. The full variable domain, rest sourced from reference TRBV19 and TRBJ2-7, is DGGITQSPKYLFRKEGQNVTLSCEQNLNHDAMYWYRQDPGQGLRLIYYSQIVNDFQKGDIAEGYSVSREKKESFPLTVTSAQKNPTAFYLCASSPWGQGGLEQYFGPGTRLTVT.

This clonotype was seen a few times. V usage is TRBV11-2 and J usage is TRBJ2-2, with D unclear. The germline gives CDR1 SGHAT, CDR2 FQNNGV. The CDR3 length is 16 residues. The V end was cut by 3 bases, the J end by 1 base, with 12 bases between. DNA for the CDR3: TGTGCCAGCAGCTTTGACCCTATCGGGAACACCGGGGAGCTGTTTTTT. It specifies CASSFDPIGNTGELFF. The complete variable domain, with remaining parts taken from reference TRBV11-2 and TRBJ2-2, reads EAGVAQSPRYKIIEKRQSVAFWCNPISGHATLYWYQQILGQGPKLLIQFQNNGVVDDSQLPKDRFSAERLKGVDSTLKIQPAKLEDSAVYLCASSFDPIGNTGELFFGEGSRLTVL.

This sequence joins TRBV7-9 and TRBJ1-2, with D unresolved. This CDR3 is built from 15 residues. The ends were cut back, 5 bases at V and 1 base at J, with 14 bases in the middle. The V gene's germline CDR1 is SEHNR and CDR2 FQNEAQ (reference sequence). The CDR3 protein is CASSPMGSLNYGYTF. The CDR3, as DNA: TGTGCCAGCAGCCCTATGGGCAGCCTTAACTATGGCTACACCTTC.

In its sample, this clonotype was seen many times. The chain joins TRBV19 to TRBJ2-4, with TRBD2 as a possible D gene (5 bases). Germline lookup yields CDR1 LNHDA and CDR2 SQIVND (reference sequence). The germline V and J ends were trimmed by 6 bases and 1 base, with 10 bases remaining between them. There are 14 residues in the CDR3. CDR3 in amino acids: CASSGVEAKNIQYF. In nucleotides, the CDR3 is TGTGCCAGTAGCGGGGTGGAGGCCAAAAACATTCAGTACTTC.

At least ten counts were recorded for this clonotype. The V and J genes are TRBV12-3 or TRBV12-4 and TRBJ1-3, with 8 bases that match TRBD1. J gave up 3 bases and V 8 bases, and 6 bases lay outside the gene matches. The CDR3 length is 14 residues. The chain's CDR3 is CASGAGGRGNTIYF. The CDR3 DNA is TGTGCCAGCGGAGCAGGGGGCCGTGGAAACACCATATATTTT.

Points on this clonotype: A junction boundary mismatches the germline segment, possibly from a read error. The J gene is TRBJ1-5, the V gene TRBV30; the D gene is possibly TRBD1 (5 bases). The CDR3 extends over 13 amino acids. Germline V gene sequence: CDR1 GTSNPN, CDR2 SVGIG (reference sequence). CDR3 sequence reads: CARSRDPNQPQHF. The CDR3 nucleotides are TGTGCCCGGAGTAGGGACCCTAATCAGCCCCAGCATTTT.

In regard to this clonotype: It may be a read error: a sequence one base away is much more abundant. The genes are TRBV12-3 or TRBV12-4 and TRBJ2-5; D perhaps matches TRBD1 (5 bases). The CDR3 is 13 residues long. This CDR3 reads CASSYHRQETQCF. In DNA form, the CDR3 reads TGTGCCAGCAGTTATCACAGGCAAGAGACCCAGTGCTTC.